Following are 8 T cell receptor beta chains from one sample sequenced in a study of CD8+CD57+ T cells in acquired aplastic anemia. Sequencing was done on patients that had shown CD8+CD57+ cell expansion by flow cytometry. The template for TCR beta VDJ and CDR3 sequence profiling was genomic DNA. TCRdb reanalysed the reads using MiXCR and keeps one entry per CDR3 protein. The sample includes about half a million distinct CDR3 sequences, around a third of them seen just once. Sequenced material: sorted CD4+, CD8+, or CD8+CD57+ T cells (not recorded which) from PBMCs. Receptors were obtained from a human donor with aplastic anemia.

This clonotype was detected ten times or more. The V and J genes are TRBV10-2 and TRBJ2-1, with TRBD2 matching 13 bases. With 3 bases clipped from V and 6 bases from J, the junction kept 5 bases outside the gene matches. Germline-derived CDR1 and CDR2 are WSHSY and SAAADI. CDR3 length equals 16 residues. The CDR3 loop is CASSDPGLAGRNEQFF. The CDR3 nucleotides read TGCGCCAGCAGTGATCCGGGACTAGCGGGACGCAATGAGCAGTTCTTC.

This clonotype was detected ten times or more. The rearrangement links TRBV2 to TRBJ2-7; D not certain. V lost 6 bases, J lost 4 bases, and 10 bases lay in between. The CDR3 is made up of 12 amino acids. Looked up from germline, CDR1 is SNHLY and CDR2 is FYNNEI. The DNA for the CDR3 is TGTGCCAGCAGCGTGGGTTGGTACGAGCAGTACTTC. It codes for CASSVGWYEQYF.

The rearrangement uses TRBV2 and TRBJ1-5; no reliable D call. CDR1 and CDR2 from the germline V gene are SNHLY and FYNNEI. V was trimmed by 5 bases and J by 3 bases, leaving 14 bases between them. This CDR3 is built from 15 residues. CDR3 in amino acids: CASSRSEPDNQPQHF. CDR3 nucleotide sequence: TGTGCCAGCAGTCGATCCGAGCCAGACAATCAGCCCCAGCATTTT.

This clonotype has ten or more counts. The rearrangement joins TRBV20-1 to TRBJ1-2, with D possibly matching TRBD1 (5 bases). The CDR3 loop spans 14 amino acids. Trimming took 5 bases from V and 7 from J, leaving 20 bases between them. Germline lookup yields CDR1 DFQATT and CDR2 SNEGSKA (reference sequence). The DNA of the CDR3 is TGCAGTGCTGCCCCCAGTGACAGAGTCGCTGGCTACACCTTC. It is translated as CSAAPSDRVAGYTF.

This clonotype was counted ten times or more. The chain recombines TRBV5-8 with TRBJ1-2; D unresolved. The CDR3 has 15 amino acids. Per the germline V gene, CDR1 is SGHTS and CDR2 is YDEGEE. Trimming pared 0 bases from V and 2 bases from J, leaving 11 bases between. The CDR3 loop reads CASSLAWLGNYGYTF. The CDR3 DNA sequence: TGTGCCAGCAGCTTGGCCTGGCTAGGGAACTATGGCTACACCTTC.

The chain carries TRBV7-9 and TRBJ2-7; D gene uncertain. This CDR3 has 14 amino acids. The V end was cut by 3 bases, the J end by 6 bases, with 15 bases between. Looked up from germline, CDR1 is SEHNR and CDR2 is FQNEAQ (reference sequence). CDR3 in amino acids: CASSLTLRSVEQYF. Here the CDR3 DNA reads TGTGCCAGCAGCTTGACACTCCGGTCGGTCGAGCAGTACTTC. Together with reference TRBV7-9 and TRBJ2-7, the CDR3 gives the full variable domain: DTGVSQNPRHKITKRGQNVTFRCDPISEHNRLYWYRQTLGQGPEFLTYFQNEAQLEKSRLLSDRFSAERPKGSFSTLEIQRTEQGDSAMYLCASSLTLRSVEQYFGPGTRLTVT.

This clonotype was detected a few times. The chain couples TRBV3-1 to TRBJ2-7; possible D gene TRBD1, 6 bases. The length of the CDR3 is 15 residues. V gave up 4 bases and J gave up 2 bases, with 15 bases separating them. Germline V gene lookup returns CDR1 LGHDT and CDR2 YNNKEL (reference sequence). The CDR3 DNA follows: TGTGCCAGCAGCCGCACACTGACAGGTCCCTACGAGCAGTACTTC. As protein: CASSRTLTGPYEQYF.

This clonotype was recorded a few times. The chain uses TRBV5-4 and TRBJ1-2; TRBD1 matches at 9 bases. Germline lookup yields CDR1 SGHNT and CDR2 YYREEE (reference sequence). This CDR3 region has 15 residues. Trimming took 4 bases from V and 7 from J; bases not matched to a gene: 11. Here the CDR3 DNA reads TGTGCCAGCAGCCGAGAGACAGGGGGTACCCCTGGCTACACCTTC. It translates to CASSRETGGTPGYTF.